The rows below give T cell receptor beta chains drawn from one sample of a study of blood T cell repertoires in COVID-19. The repertoire was sequenced with immunoSEQ multiplex PCR; TCRdb's copy has only in-frame clones and lacks some. The repertoire holds approximately 120,000 clones, with over 55% as singletons. Material: peripheral blood. The receptors derive from a woman between 65 and 79 years old with acute or convalescent COVID-19. Each CDR3 is given with its conserved first and last residue. A D gene is named only where the DNA matches it firmly. Clone size is given for some rows only: seen once, a few or many times, or a class if the clone is expanded.

J gene: TRBJ1-1
V gene: TRBV19
clone size: NA
D gene: TRBD1
CDR3 protein: CASSDRAGNTEAFF
CDR3 DNA: TGTGCCAGTAGTGACAGGGCGGGGAACACTGAAGCTTTCTTT

J gene: TRBJ1-1
V gene: TRBV19
clone size: NA
D gene: NA
CDR3 protein: CASTLILGTYTEAFF
CDR3 DNA: TGTGCCAGTACCCTTATACTCGGTACTTACACTGAAGCTTTCTTT

J gene: TRBJ2-3
V gene: TRBV28
clone size: NA
D gene: TRBD2
CDR3 protein: CASSSGGGTDTQYF
CDR3 DNA: TGTGCCAGCAGTTCCGGGGGGGGCACAGATACGCAGTATTTT

J gene: TRBJ2-3
V gene: TRBV4-3
clone size: NA
D gene: TRBD2
CDR3 protein: CASSQEEYSGGGDTQYF
CDR3 DNA: TGCGCCAGCAGCCAAGAAGAATACAGCGGGGGTGGGGATACGCAGTATTTT

J gene: TRBJ2-3
V gene: TRBV7-2
clone size: once
D gene: TRBD2
CDR3 protein: CASSLDGGGGTDTQYF
CDR3 DNA: TGTGCCAGCAGCTTAGACGGGGGGGGCGGCACAGATACGCAGTATTTT

J gene: TRBJ2-5
V gene: TRBV18
clone size: NA
D gene: NA
CDR3 protein: CASSRASQETQYF
CDR3 DNA: TGTGCCAGCTCACGGGCATCCCAAGAGACCCAGTACTTC

J gene: TRBJ1-5
V gene: TRBV3-1/TRBV3-2
clone size: few
D gene: NA
CDR3 protein: CASSPGQVGNQPQHF
CDR3 DNA: TGTGCCAGCAGCCCAGGGCAAGTAGGGAATCAGCCCCAGCATTTT

J gene: TRBJ2-2
V gene: TRBV5-4
clone size: few
D gene: NA
CDR3 protein: CASSLDAATGELFF
CDR3 DNA: TGTGCCAGCAGTTTGGACGCGGCCACCGGGGAGCTGTTTTTT

J gene: TRBJ1-5
V gene: TRBV30
clone size: NA
D gene: TRBD1
CDR3 protein: CAWGQGWDQPQHF
CDR3 DNA: TGTGCCTGGGGACAGGGGTGGGATCAGCCCCAGCATTTT

J gene: TRBJ2-7
V gene: TRBV7-2
clone size: NA
D gene: TRBD2
CDR3 protein: CASSDRLAGGTYEQYF
CDR3 DNA: TGTGCCAGCAGCGACCGACTAGCGGGGGGTACCTACGAGCAGTACTTC